The 4 T cell receptor beta chains presented below share a single source sample, sequenced in a study of T cell responses to AZD1222 COVID-19 vaccine. Clones were read by immunoSEQ multiplex PCR, and TCRdb kept only the in-frame ones, dropping some. The sample shows some 150,000 clones, roughly 91% of them seen only once. The sequences come from peripheral blood, collected on day 0 of AZD1222 vaccination. The source is an adult in good health.

This chain joins TRBV29-1 and TRBJ1-1, with D maybe TRBD1 (5 bases). Trimming shortened V by 6 bases and J by 8 bases, and 13 bases separated the two germline ends. The CDR3 has 11 amino acids. Germline CDR1 reads SQVTM; CDR2 reads ANQGSEA. This CDR3 is CSVDRGAEAFF. CDR3 in DNA: TGCAGCGTAGATAGGGGAGCAGAAGCTTTCTTT.

CDR3 sequence (DNA): TGCGCCAGCAGCAGACAAGGGGGCTTGGGGGCCGGGGAGCTGTTTTTT. Translated, it gives CASSRQGGLGAGELFF. This rearrangement joins TRBV5-1 to TRBJ2-2; 7 bases are a match to TRBD1. The length of the CDR3 is 16 residues. J was trimmed by 6 bases and V by 4 bases; bases with no gene match: 12. Germline CDR1 reads SGHRS; CDR2 reads YFSETQ.

CDR3 protein: CASSSDSDLGGGTEAFF. The CDR3 DNA reads TGCGCCAGCAGCTCCGACTCGGACTTAGGGGGCGGGACTGAAGCTTTCTTT. This chain uses TRBV5-1 with TRBJ1-1, with 7 bases that match TRBD1. With V trimmed by 3 bases and J by 5 bases, 16 bases remained unmatched. CDR3 length: 17 residues. Germline CDR1 SGHRS, CDR2 YFSETQ. The full variable domain, in which reference TRBV5-1 and TRBJ1-1 provide the parts outside the CDR3, is KAGVTQTPRYLIKTRGQQVTLSCSPISGHRSVSWYQQTPGQGLQFLFEYFSETQRNKGNFPGRFSGRQFSNSRSEMNVSTLELGDSALYLCASSSDSDLGGGTEAFFGQGTRLTVV.

This chain links TRBV6-5 with TRBJ2-3, with D perhaps matching TRBD2 (6 bases). The CDR3 has 13 residues. The ends were cut back, 6 bases at V and 4 bases at J, with 11 bases in the middle. Germline lookup yields CDR1 MNHEY and CDR2 SVGAGI. The CDR3 here is CASRRLVSDTQYF. CDR3 in DNA: TGTGCCAGCAGGAGACTAGTTTCAGATACGCAGTATTTT.